Listed here are 28 T cell receptor beta chains from one sample, sequenced in a study of T cell responses to AZD1222 COVID-19 vaccine. Generated by immunoSEQ multiplex PCR, the TCRdb table keeps only in-frame clones and is missing some. The profile shows 150,000 to 200,000 clones, 94% of them singletons. The sequencing here drew on peripheral blood, taken 28 days after the second AZD1222 dose. These receptors all come from an adult who received the AZD1222 COVID-19 vaccine.

Note on this clone: An end of the junction differs from the germline gene, which may be a read error. The chain is built from TRBV18 and TRBJ2-3; D not resolved. Germline CDR1 KGHSH, CDR2 LQKENI. The CDR3 consists of 14 residues. The CDR3 here is CASSPPSIADTQYF. CDR3 nucleotides: TGTGCCAGCTCGCCACCTTCGATCGCAGATACGCAGTATTTT. The whole variable domain, remainder taken from reference TRBV18 and TRBJ2-3, is NAGVMQNPRHLVRRRGQEARLRCSPMKGHSHVYWYRQLPEEGLKFMVYLQKENIIDESGMPKERFSAEFPKEGPSILRIQQVVRGDSAAYFCASSPPSIADTQYFGPGTRLTVL.

The chain couples TRBV14 to TRBJ2-1, with 11 bases identical to TRBD1. The J segment lost 8 bases and the V segment lost 2 bases, leaving 2 bases of the junction unmatched. Germline V gene data show CDR1 as SGHDN and CDR2 as FVKESK. CDR3 length: 14 amino acids. The CDR3 nucleotides are TGTGCCAGCAGCCAAAGGACAGGGGGCTATGAGCAGTTCTTC. It codes for CASSQRTGGYEQFF.

This rearrangement joins TRBV18 to TRBJ2-5; D gene ambiguous. CDR1 and CDR2 from the germline V gene are KGHSH and LQKENI. Trimming took 3 bases from V and 5 from J, leaving 13 bases between them. The CDR3 extends over 14 amino acids. CDR3 sequence (DNA): TGTGCCAGCTCACCTGTAGAATCCTGGGAGACCCAGTACTTC. Encoded protein: CASSPVESWETQYF.

The chain joins TRBV9 to TRBJ2-7; 11 bases align to TRBD2. This CDR3 contains 15 residues. The germline V gene has CDR1 SGDLS and CDR2 YYNGEE. The junction had 4 bases not matched to a gene; V was cut back by 3 bases and J by 2 bases. This chain's CDR3 is CASSEGTSGTYEQYF. DNA for the CDR3: TGTGCCAGCAGCGAAGGGACTAGCGGAACCTACGAGCAGTACTTC.

This chain uses TRBV30 with TRBJ1-1; D remains unclear. This CDR3 spans 12 amino acids. V shed 2 bases and J shed 5 bases, with 9 bases lying between them. Germline-derived CDR1 and CDR2 are GTSNPN and SVGIG (reference sequence). In nucleotides, the CDR3 is TGTGCCTGGAGTATCGTCCCGACTGAAGCTTTCTTT. Translated: CAWSIVPTEAFF. Combining the CDR3 with reference TRBV30 and TRBJ1-1 gives the whole variable domain SQTIHQWPATLVQPVGSPLSLECTVEGTSNPNLYWYRQAAGRGLQLLFYSVGIGQISSEVPQNLSASRPQDRQFILSSKKLLLSDSGFYLCAWSIVPTEAFFGQGTRLTVV.

The chain couples TRBV11-3 to TRBJ2-3, with a weak D call TRBD2 (6 bases). This CDR3 is 15 amino acids long. The V gene lost 5 bases and the J gene lost 6 bases, with 18 bases spanning the gap. Germline V gives CDR1 SGHNT, CDR2 YENEEA. The CDR3: CASSQEGSGSDTQYF. In DNA, the CDR3 is TGTGCCAGCAGCCAGGAGGGATCGGGTTCCGATACGCAGTATTTT.

This clone is a singleton in its sample. The chain carries TRBV6-6 and TRBJ1-2; 7 bases agree with TRBD1. This CDR3 is 15 amino acids long. V gave up 3 bases and J gave up 2 bases; unmatched junction bases: 6. Germline V gene sequence: CDR1 MNHNY, CDR2 SVGAGI (reference sequence). The CDR3 sequence: CASSYADRVNYGYTF. CDR3 sequence (DNA): TGTGCCAGCAGTTATGCAGACAGGGTGAACTATGGCTACACCTTC.

V gene TRBV6-1 combines with J gene TRBJ1-1; D perhaps matches TRBD1 (6 bases). From germline, CDR1 is MNHNS and CDR2 SASEGT. This CDR3 spans 14 amino acids. V was clipped by 3 bases and J by 3 bases, with 11 bases between them. The DNA of the CDR3 is TGTGCCAGCAGTGATCGACAGGCGGACACTGAAGCTTTCTTT. Translating gives CASSDRQADTEAFF.

V gene TRBV19 combines with J gene TRBJ1-1; TRBD1 matches 7 bases. V trimming: 2 bases; J trimming: 10 bases; junction bases outside the gene matches: 10. The germline V gene has CDR1 LNHDA and CDR2 SQIVND (reference sequence). The CDR3 runs to 14 residues. The CDR3: CASSIIRDRDGAFF. CDR3 bases: TGTGCCAGTAGTATAATACGGGACAGAGACGGAGCTTTCTTT.

V is TRBV2 and J is TRBJ2-2; 7 nucleotides match TRBD1. The CDR3 consists of 14 residues. Germline lookup yields CDR1 SNHLY and CDR2 FYNNEI. Losses at the gene ends were 8 bases for V and 4 bases for J; bases not matched to a gene: 7. CDR3: CASRQTGSTGELFF. CDR3 bases: TGTGCCAGCCGTCAGACAGGGTCCACCGGGGAGCTGTTTTTT.

DNA of the CDR3: TGCGCCAGCAGTGAGTCCCCGACGGGAGCTGAAGCTTTCTTT. Its protein is CASSESPTGAEAFF. The J gene is TRBJ1-1, the V gene TRBV10-1; D ambiguous. Germline lookup yields CDR1 WNHNN and CDR2 SYGVQD (reference sequence). V lost 0 bases and J lost 6, with 11 bases in between. CDR3 length equals 14 residues.

This chain links TRBV14 with TRBJ2-1; D gene ambiguous. The CDR3 is 13 residues long. The germline V and J ends were trimmed by 4 bases and 10 bases, with 14 bases remaining between them. The germline gives CDR1 SGHDN, CDR2 FVKESK. CDR3 in amino acids: CASSPRIWREQFF. CDR3 DNA sequence: TGTGCCAGCAGCCCTCGGATCTGGCGGGAGCAGTTCTTC. Together with reference TRBV14 and TRBJ2-1, the CDR3 gives the full variable domain: EAGVTQFPSHSVIEKGQTVTLRCDPISGHDNLYWYRRVMGKEIKFLLHFVKESKQDESGMPNNRFLAERTGGTYSTLKVQPAELEDSGVYFCASSPRIWREQFFGPGTRLTVL.

The chain links TRBV7-9 to TRBJ2-1; D unresolved. Germline-derived CDR1 and CDR2 are SEHNR and FQNEAQ (reference sequence). Trimming cost V 7 bases and J 4 bases, with 14 bases left between them. CDR3 length: 14 residues. The CDR3 DNA reads TGTGCCAGCACGGGTCGAACCCAATACAATGAGCAGTTCTTC. Its translation is CASTGRTQYNEQFF. Based on the CDR3 plus reference TRBV7-9 and TRBJ2-1, the full variable domain is DTGVSQNPRHKITKRGQNVTFRCDPISEHNRLYWYRQTLGQGPEFLTYFQNEAQLEKSRLLSDRFSAERPKGSFSTLEIQRTEQGDSAMYLCASTGRTQYNEQFFGPGTRLTVL.

The gene calls are TRBV20-1 and TRBJ2-3; D is undetermined. Trimming left V 3 bases short and J 4 bases short, with 17 bases between. The germline V gene encodes CDR1 DFQATT and CDR2 SNEGSKA (reference sequence). CDR3 size: 15 residues. The CDR3 coding sequence is TGCAGTGCTAGTGTAAGGACCCACACCCCAGATACGCAGTATTTT. Protein: CSASVRTHTPDTQYF.

The chain carries TRBV7-9 and TRBJ1-1, with a tentative D call TRBD1 (6 bases). Germline V gene sequence: CDR1 SEHNR, CDR2 FQNEAQ (reference sequence). The CDR3 totals 15 residues. V lost 4 bases to trimming and J lost 2 bases, with 14 bases between them. CDR3 DNA sequence: TGTGCCAGCAGCTCCCGGGGGGGGCGTAACACTGAAGCTTTCTTT. Translation: CASSSRGGRNTEAFF.

The chain combines TRBV30 with TRBJ2-7, with 9 bases lining up with TRBD2. The CDR3 covers 16 residues. CDR1 and CDR2 from the germline V gene are GTSNPN and SVGIG (reference sequence). Trimming cost V 1 base and J 4 bases; bases outside gene matches: 11. The CDR3, as DNA: TGTGCCTGGAGTGGCGAGGGCGGGAGGGGATATTACGAGCAGTACTTC. Translation: CAWSGEGGRGYYEQYF. Using reference TRBV30 and TRBJ2-7 for the parts outside the CDR3, the full variable domain is SQTIHQWPATLVQPVGSPLSLECTVEGTSNPNLYWYRQAAGRGLQLLFYSVGIGQISSEVPQNLSASRPQDRQFILSSKKLLLSDSGFYLCAWSGEGGRGYYEQYFGPGTRLTVT.

V is TRBV7-8 and J is TRBJ2-2; 8 bases map to TRBD1. This CDR3 has 15 amino acids. Trimming cost V 1 base and J 5 bases; bases outside gene matches: 3. Germline values: CDR1 SGHVS, CDR2 FQNEAQ. CDR3 region: CASSLEDRATGELFF. CDR3 coding DNA: TGTGCCAGCAGCTTAGAGGACAGGGCAACCGGGGAGCTGTTTTTT.

V and J are TRBV30 and TRBJ2-2; unclear D gene. Germline V lookup: CDR1 GTSNPN, CDR2 SVGIG (reference sequence). The V end lost 7 bases, the J end lost 3 bases, and 3 bases lay between the germline ends. CDR3 length: 10 amino acids. This CDR3 is CAFYTGELFF. The CDR3 bases are TGTGCCTTTTACACCGGGGAGCTGTTTTTT.

The genes are TRBV11-3 and TRBJ1-5, with a tentative D call TRBD1 (5 bases). The CDR3 is 19 amino acids. V gave up 1 base and J gave up 6 bases, with 25 bases separating them. Germline CDR1 SGHNT, CDR2 YENEEA. The CDR3 loop is CASSLVISTHKGPCQPQHF. In DNA, the CDR3 is TGTGCCAGCAGCTTAGTTATCAGTACCCACAAGGGACCTTGTCAGCCCCAGCATTTT.

The chain links TRBV6-1 to TRBJ2-5; D might be TRBD2 (5 bases). The CDR3 is 14 residues long. Germline assignment: CDR1 MNHNS and CDR2 SASEGT. V was trimmed by 2 bases and J by 5 bases, leaving 12 bases between them. The CDR3 DNA reads as TGTGCCAGCAGTGAACATGAGGGTATGGAGACCCAGTACTTC. This encodes CASSEHEGMETQYF.

This clone was seen just once. This chain joins TRBV29-1 and TRBJ1-2; maybe TRBD1 (5 bases). The germline V gene has CDR1 SQVTM and CDR2 ANQGSEA. This CDR3 region has 12 residues. The ends were cut back, 4 bases at V and 7 bases at J, with 13 bases in the middle. CDR3 DNA sequence: TGCAGCGTTGTGGGGCAGGGTGGTGGCTACACCTTC. It yields the protein CSVVGQGGGYTF.

J is TRBJ2-1 and V is TRBV27, with 7 bases aligning to TRBD1. This CDR3 spans 20 amino acids. The V gene's germline CDR1 is MNHEY and CDR2 SMNVEV (reference sequence). With 4 bases clipped from V and 0 bases from J, the junction kept 18 bases outside the gene matches. CDR3 residues: CASSSRQGGSTVDSYNEQFF. The CDR3 coding sequence is TGTGCCAGCAGTTCCCGACAGGGTGGATCAACTGTTGACTCCTACAATGAGCAGTTCTTC.

The J gene is TRBJ1-4, the V gene TRBV29-1; no firm D call. Germline CDR1 SQVTM, CDR2 ANQGSEA. V was trimmed by 4 bases and J by 13 bases, leaving 19 bases between them. This CDR3 contains 13 residues. The DNA for the CDR3 is TGCAGCGTTGTGGATGGATTAATGAAAAGACTGTTTTTT. Translation: CSVVDGLMKRLFF.

V and J are TRBV24-1 and TRBJ2-3, with 9 nucleotides matching TRBD2. The CDR3 runs 15 residues. The V and J ends lost 3 bases and 0 bases, in that order; junction bases with no gene match: 0. Germline lookup yields CDR1 KGHDR and CDR2 SFDVKD. The chain's CDR3 is CATSDTSGSTDTQYF. DNA of the CDR3: TGTGCCACCAGTGATACTAGCGGGAGCACAGATACGCAGTATTTT.

This chain joins TRBV27 and TRBJ2-7; D tentatively fits TRBD1 or TRBD2 (5 bases each). With 10 bases removed from V and 1 base from J, the gap between germline ends came to 20 bases. This CDR3 is 15 amino acids long. The germline V gene has CDR1 MNHEY and CDR2 SMNVEV (reference sequence). In DNA form, the CDR3 reads TGTGCCACCAAGACCGGGACGCGAAGATCCTACGAGCAGTACTTC. It encodes CATKTGTRRSYEQYF.

This rearrangement joins TRBV6-2 or TRBV6-3 to TRBJ1-1, with D unresolved. Germline V CDR1 and CDR2: MNHEY, SVGEGT. V was shortened by 0 bases and J by 10 bases, with 18 bases between the two germline ends. The CDR3 is 15 residues long. CDR3 sequence (DNA): TGTGCCAGCAGTTACTCTCCGCAGGTTGGAGATAGAGCTTTCTTT. This encodes CASSYSPQVGDRAFF.

This clone has a single count. J is TRBJ1-4 and V is TRBV30, with D uncertain. Germline CDR1 reads GTSNPN; CDR2 reads SVGIG (reference sequence). Between the trimmed V and J ends, which lost 1 base and 4 bases, there was a span of 13 bases. CDR3 length: 15 residues. The CDR3 protein is CAWSGRAGSNEKLFF. The CDR3 DNA follows: TGTGCCTGGAGTGGAAGGGCAGGTAGTAATGAAAAACTGTTTTTT.

The rearrangement links TRBV11-2 to TRBJ2-7, with unresolved D. Trimming stripped 5 bases from V and 4 bases from J, with 9 bases between. CDR1 is SGHAT and CDR2 is FQNNGV in the germline V gene. The CDR3 totals 12 residues. In DNA form, the CDR3 reads TGTGCCAGCAGCCGCCACCCTTACGAGCAGTACTTC. Its translation: CASSRHPYEQYF.